Presented here are 11 T cell receptor beta chains from one specimen sequenced in a study of T cells in women clearing cervical HPV infection. Produced via immunoSEQ multiplex PCR; TCRdb's table is partial and in-frame only. Here the sample table reports approximately 35,000 clones. Sequencing used blood buffy coat. These receptor sequences come from a woman between 18 and 69 years old with a cervical HPV16 infection that either progressed to CIN3+ or cleared (not recorded which).

Remarks on this clone: The missing CDR3 end, 3 residues past where the read stops, is filled in from the germline J gene. The J gene is TRBJ2-3, the V gene TRBV28; 12 bases align to TRBD1. Germline trimming cut 6 bases from V and 4 bases from J; bases unmatched to any gene: 5. CDR1 is MDHEN, CDR2 SYDVKM, per germline. The CDR3 runs 15 residues. CDR3 DNA, as far as it was read: TGTGCCAGCAGCGGGACAGGGGGCAGGGCAGATACG. It specifies CASSGTGGRADT. The whole CDR3 sequence is CASSGTGGRADTQYF.

As concerns this clone: From the germline J gene comes the end of the CDR3, since the read stops 3 residues before it. The chain uses TRBV20-1 and TRBJ1-5, with D possibly matching TRBD1 (5 bases). The V end lost 3 bases, the J end lost 1 base, and 13 bases lay between the germline ends. CDR1 is DFQATT and CDR2 is SNEGSKA in the germline V gene (reference sequence). The CDR3 sequence is 15 residues long. CDR3 residues: CSASSPRGSNQPQHF. The sequenced part of the CDR3 DNA is TGCAGTGCTAGCTCCCCGAGGGGAAGCAATCAGCCC.

Remarks on this clone: The sequenced fragment ends 3 residues before the CDR3 boundary, so the rest is inferred from the germline J gene. The V gene is TRBV5-1, the J gene TRBJ1-1, with TRBD1 as a possible D gene (6 bases). From germline, CDR1 is SGHRS and CDR2 YFSETQ. This CDR3 is 15 amino acids long. The V gene lost 4 bases and the J gene lost 1 base, with 14 bases spanning the gap. CDR3 protein: CASSQQQGTNTEAFF. The CDR3 DNA, read in part, is TGCGCCAGCAGCCAGCAACAGGGCACGAACACTGAA.

A note on this clone: Read sequence stops 3 residues before the CDR3 end, and the germline J gene provides the missing end. The V gene is TRBV10-3, the J gene TRBJ2-7, with 9 bases identical to TRBD1. The J segment lost 3 bases and the V segment lost 4 bases, leaving 4 bases of the junction unmatched. The CDR3 has 14 amino acids. Germline loops: CDR1 ENHRY, CDR2 SYGVKD. Incomplete CDR3 DNA: TGTGCCATCAGTGCTGGGACAGGGTTCTACGAG. Its protein is CAISAGTGFYE. Given in full, the CDR3 is CAISAGTGFYEQYF.

Details on this clone: From the germline J gene comes the end of the CDR3, since the read stops 3 residues before it. The V and J genes are TRBV19 and TRBJ1-2; unclear D gene. Germline V gene data show CDR1 as LNHDA and CDR2 as SQIVND (reference sequence). This CDR3 comprises 12 residues. V was cut by 10 bases and J by 7 bases, with 16 bases left in between. The CDR3 bases that were read are TGTGCCAACCACAGACCCCCTGGTGGC. This codes for CANHRPPGG. The entire CDR3 is CANHRPPGGYTF.

To note about this clone: The read finishes 3 residues shy of the CDR3 end, and the germline J gene is used to complete it. The chain recombines TRBV7-9 with TRBJ2-2, with D perhaps TRBD1 (6 bases). CDR1 is SEHNR, CDR2 FQNEAQ, per germline (reference sequence). V was clipped by 4 bases and J by 1 base, with 10 bases between them. The CDR3 spans 15 residues. Incomplete CDR3 DNA: TGTGCCAGCAGCTCGTTACAGGGGAACACCGGGGAG. It translates to CASSSLQGNTGE. The whole CDR3 region reads CASSSLQGNTGELFF.

A word on this clone: The read is 3 residues too short to cover the CDR3 end, so that end is filled in from the germline J gene. The gene calls are TRBV7-3 and TRBJ1-3, with D tentatively TRBD1 (6 bases). CDR3 length: 16 amino acids. V shed 3 bases and J shed 0 bases, with 12 bases lying between them. CDR1 and CDR2 from the germline V gene are SGHTA and FQGTGA. CDR3 DNA (partial): TGTGCCAGCAGCTTGCAGGGGTTAGGCTCTGGAAACACC. This sequence encodes CASSLQGLGSGNT. The complete CDR3 protein is CASSLQGLGSGNTIYF. The full variable domain, in which reference TRBV7-3 and TRBJ1-3 provide the parts outside the CDR3, is GAGVSQTPSNKVTEKGKYVELRCDPISGHTALYWYRQSLGQGPEFLIYFQGTGAADDSGLPNDRFFAVRPEGSVSTLKIQRTERGDSAVYLCASSLQGLGSGNTIYFGEGSWLTVV.

As for this clone: With the read ending 3 residues before the CDR3 end, the germline J gene is used to fill in that end. The rearrangement links TRBV11-2 to TRBJ1-2, with 7 bases fitting TRBD1. Germline V gene data show CDR1 as SGHAT and CDR2 as FQNNGV. J gave up 5 bases and V 1 base, and 1 base lay outside the gene matches. The CDR3 length is 13 residues. CDR3: CASSLGRGYGYTF. The CDR3 DNA, read in part, is TGTGCCAGCAGCTTAGGCAGGGGGTATGGC.

For this clone: Sequencing ends 3 residues short of the CDR3 end; the germline J gene provides the rest. V usage is TRBV24-1 and J usage is TRBJ1-1, with D perhaps TRBD1 (6 bases). This CDR3 has 14 amino acids. V lost 8 bases and J lost 1, with 13 bases in between. CDR1 and CDR2 from the germline V gene are KGHDR and SFDVKD. The part of the CDR3 DNA that was read is TGTGCCACCATTCTGTGGGGGCCGAACACTGAA. Translating gives CATILWGPNTE. The CDR3, in full, reads CATILWGPNTEAFF.

Concerning this clone itself: The missing CDR3 end, 3 residues past where the read stops, is filled in from the germline J gene. The genes are TRBV28 and TRBJ1-2, with D possibly being TRBD1 (5 bases). From germline, CDR1 is MDHEN and CDR2 SYDVKM. Trimming shortened V by 5 bases and J by 2 bases, and 9 bases separated the two germline ends. The CDR3 is 13 amino acids. Here the CDR3 reads CASSPDRNYGYTF. CDR3 DNA (partial): TGTGCCAGCAGTCCCGACAGAAACTATGGC.

A note on this clone: The read is 3 residues too short to cover the CDR3 end, so that end is filled in from the germline J gene. The chain has TRBV5-4 and TRBJ2-5; tentatively, D is TRBD1 (5 bases). CDR3 length: 15 residues. Germline V CDR1 and CDR2: SGHNT, YYREEE (reference sequence). Trimming pared 4 bases from V and 1 base from J, leaving 14 bases between. CDR3 bases read: TGTGCCAGCAGCCGCCCACAAGGGGCCCAAGAGACC. This encodes CASSRPQGAQET. The entire CDR3 protein is CASSRPQGAQETQYF.